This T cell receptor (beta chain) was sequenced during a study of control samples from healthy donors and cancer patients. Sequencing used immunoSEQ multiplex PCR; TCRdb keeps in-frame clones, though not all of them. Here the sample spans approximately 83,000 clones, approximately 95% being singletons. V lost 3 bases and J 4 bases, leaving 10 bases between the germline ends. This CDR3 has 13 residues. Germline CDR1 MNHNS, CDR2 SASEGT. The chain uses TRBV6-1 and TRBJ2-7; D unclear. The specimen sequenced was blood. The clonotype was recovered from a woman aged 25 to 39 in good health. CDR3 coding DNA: TGTGCCAGCAGTGATTCCCTATATTACGAGCAGTACTTC. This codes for CASSDSLYYEQYF.